A single sample is the source of the 8 T cell receptor beta chains below, sequenced in a study of T cell changes during pregnancy in multiple sclerosis. Clones were sequenced by immunoSEQ multiplex PCR, and TCRdb holds only the in-frame ones, with some missing. Here the sample spans about 39,000 clones, roughly 94% being singletons. The sample consisted of peripheral blood, taken in the third trimester of pregnancy. Receptor source: a female donor with multiple sclerosis, enrolled in a pregnancy study.

CDR3 loop: CASSLTRVGQPQHF. The DNA of the CDR3 is TGTGCCAGCAGTTTAACCAGGGTGGGTCAGCCCCAGCATTTT. The gene calls are TRBV28 and TRBJ1-5, with a possible D match to TRBD1 (5 bases). V lost 2 bases and J lost 6, with 11 bases in between. CDR3 size: 14 residues. CDR1 and CDR2 (germline): MDHEN, SYDVKM.

This rearrangement joins TRBV28 to TRBJ2-7; TRBD1 agrees at 7 bases. Germline loops: CDR1 MDHEN, CDR2 SYDVKM. The CDR3 runs 15 residues. V lost 5 bases, J lost 9 bases, and 16 bases stayed unmatched. CDR3 DNA: TGTGCCAGCAGTCTAGGGGGCGGCCCCAATAACGGGCAGTACTTC. Encoded protein: CASSLGGGPNNGQYF. Complete variable domain (other parts from reference TRBV28 and TRBJ2-7): DVKVTQSSRYLVKRTGEKVFLECVQDMDHENMFWYRQDPGLGLRLIYFSYDVKMKEKGDIPEGYSVSREKKERFSLILESASTNQTSMYLCASSLGGGPNNGQYFGPGTRLTVT.

V and J are TRBV15 and TRBJ2-3; a possible D gene is TRBD2 (7 bases). Trimming took 3 bases from V and 5 from J, leaving 15 bases between them. Germline assignment: CDR1 LNHNV and CDR2 YYDKDF (reference sequence). CDR3 length equals 15 residues. The chain's CDR3 is CATSSTGRGGDTQYF. The CDR3 bases are TGTGCCACCAGCAGTACAGGGAGGGGGGGAGATACGCAGTATTTT.

The chain couples TRBV9 to TRBJ2-2; D gene uncertain. V shed 3 bases and J shed 4 bases, with 4 bases lying between them. The germline V gene has CDR1 SGDLS and CDR2 YYNGEE. The CDR3 loop spans 12 amino acids. The CDR3 loop reads CASSGLTGELFF. The CDR3 nucleotides are TGTGCCAGCAGCGGACTCACCGGGGAGCTGTTTTTT.

The CDR3 sequence: CAIRRSEGESYGYTF. The CDR3 bases are TGTGCCATCAGGAGAAGCGAGGGGGAGAGCTATGGCTACACCTTC. The chain employs TRBV10-3 and TRBJ1-2; D possibly corresponds to TRBD1 (6 bases). This CDR3 is 15 amino acids long. Looked up from germline, CDR1 is ENHRY and CDR2 is SYGVKD. The ends were cut back, 6 bases at V and 4 bases at J, with 18 bases in the middle.

This clone was counted only a few times. This CDR3 reads CASSLGGGTEAFF. The CDR3 nucleotides are TGTGCCAGCAGCTTAGGGGGAGGCACTGAAGCTTTCTTT. The chain combines TRBV13 with TRBJ1-1; D call uncertain. V shed 0 bases and J shed 4 bases, with 6 bases lying between them. The CDR3 is made up of 13 amino acids. The germline V gene has CDR1 PRHDT and CDR2 FYEKMQ (reference sequence).

A few counts support this clone. The chain links TRBV2 to TRBJ2-7; 7 nucleotides agree with TRBD1. The CDR3 is 14 residues long. Unmatched junction bases numbered 7, after V lost 7 bases and J lost 1 base. Germline lookup yields CDR1 SNHLY and CDR2 FYNNEI. CDR3 loop: CASTQQGPSYEQYF. The DNA of the CDR3 is TGTGCCAGCACCCAACAGGGGCCATCCTACGAGCAGTACTTC.

V and J are TRBV9 and TRBJ2-5, with a tentative D call TRBD2 (5 bases). This CDR3 comprises 15 residues. Trimming pared 0 bases from V and 5 bases from J, leaving 14 bases between. From germline, CDR1 is SGDLS and CDR2 YYNGEE. The DNA for the CDR3 is TGTGCCAGCAGCGTAGATGAGGGTTTAGGGGAGACCCAGTACTTC. Translation gives CASSVDEGLGETQYF.